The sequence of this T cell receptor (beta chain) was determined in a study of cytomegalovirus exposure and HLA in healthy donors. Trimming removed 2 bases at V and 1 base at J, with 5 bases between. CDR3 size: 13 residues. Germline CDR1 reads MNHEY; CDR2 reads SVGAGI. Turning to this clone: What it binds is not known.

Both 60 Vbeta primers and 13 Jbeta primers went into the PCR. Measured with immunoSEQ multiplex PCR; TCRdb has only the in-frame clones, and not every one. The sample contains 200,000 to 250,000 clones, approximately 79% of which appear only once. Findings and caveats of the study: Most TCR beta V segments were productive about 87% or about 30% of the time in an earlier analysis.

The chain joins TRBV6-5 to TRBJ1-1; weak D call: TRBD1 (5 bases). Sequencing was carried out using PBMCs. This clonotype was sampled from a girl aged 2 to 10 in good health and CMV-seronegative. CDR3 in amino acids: CASSYGQNTEAFF. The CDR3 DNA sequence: TGTGCCAGCAGTTACGGACAGAACACTGAAGCTTTCTTT.